This is a list of T cell receptor beta chains from one sample in a study of blood T cell repertoires in COVID-19. Measured with immunoSEQ multiplex PCR; TCRdb has only the in-frame clones, and not every one. The profile shows 200,000 to 250,000 clones, 82% of them singletons. The sequenced material came from PBMCs or T cells enriched from blood (not recorded which). These receptors were collected from a woman between 55 and 75 years old who had recovered from COVID-19. CDR3s include the opening cysteine and the closing phenylalanine or tryptophan.

v_gene: TRBV30; CDR3aa: CAWSKKGLKNTEAFF
v_gene: TRBV7-2; CDR3aa: CASSSGAVGTQYF
v_gene: TRBV3-1/TRBV3-2; CDR3aa: CASSQDPIQANYGYTF
v_gene: TRBV6-5; CDR3aa: CASRRRDRSTDTQYF
v_gene: TRBV15; CDR3aa: CATSRDFRGQGAWGYTF
v_gene: TRBV7-6; CDR3aa: CASSLAGASGNNEQFF
v_gene: TRBV6-5; CDR3aa: CASSPQIDTEAFF
v_gene: TRBV6-5; CDR3aa: CASSYSFRGFGPQHF
v_gene: TRBV7-2; CDR3aa: CASSIPGQANEQFF
v_gene: TRBV5-1; CDR3aa: CASSQWSGGTEAFF
v_gene: TRBV7-6; CDR3aa: CASSLEPSRTVRSPLHF
v_gene: TRBV4-3; CDR3aa: CASSQEMDRGLSYTF
v_gene: TRBV27; CDR3aa: CASSLQGALSYEQYF
v_gene: TRBV9; CDR3aa: CASSASGGAGTEAFF
v_gene: TRBV4-1; CDR3aa: CASSQEAGDSINEQFF
v_gene: TRBV10-1; CDR3aa: CASSEEEARFLNEQFF
v_gene: TRBV5-5; CDR3aa: CASSYTSGTGHSPLHF
v_gene: TRBV12-5; CDR3aa: CASGPPKGGEQFF
v_gene: TRBV7-9; CDR3aa: CASPEGLAYNEQFF
v_gene: TRBV10-3; CDR3aa: CAISESSQGSNYGYTF
v_gene: TRBV7-9; CDR3aa: CASSLALNLGGVTNEQFF
v_gene: TRBV5-4; CDR3aa: CASSLSVTGELFF
v_gene: TRBV30; CDR3aa: CAWSEGAETQYF